In this sample, the clone carrying this T cell receptor (beta chain) is medium-sized (0.01 to 0.1%). The entry originates in a study of blood T cell repertoires in COVID-19. On the study more broadly: Some COVID-19 samples were acute and others convalescent; all came from the United States, Italy and Spain. T cells, B-cell-depleted T cells, or PBMCs supplied cDNA or gDNA.

CDR3 length: 15 residues. The germline CDR1 and CDR2 sequences are SGHTA and FQGNSA. V was trimmed by 5 bases and J by 3 bases, leaving 16 bases between them. In the study's own analysis: Amplification of reference gene primers provided the estimated nucleated cell counts. Profiled with immunoSEQ multiplex PCR; TCRdb holds only in-frame clones, not every one. V and J calls and clone size come straight from that table; D and trimming were deduced from the DNA. The data show around 100,000 clones, approximately 85% seen once. This sequence originates from a man aged 35 to 55 with acute or convalescent COVID-19. The sequencing sample was made of peripheral blood. The chain carries TRBV7-2 and TRBJ1-2, with D perhaps TRBD1 (5 bases). The CDR3 DNA follows: TGTGCCAGCAGCCTCACAACCGCAGGGTACTATGGCTACACCTTC. It yields the protein CASSLTTAGYYGYTF.